This T cell receptor beta chain was profiled in a study of long-term antiretroviral therapy in people with HIV. An immunoSEQ assay, version v3.0, was performed at survey level. Sequenced by immunoSEQ multiplex PCR; TCRdb stores in-frame clones only, minus some. The table has about 21,000 clones, about nine tenths seen once. The CDR3 contains 12 residues. Per the germline V gene, CDR1 is GTSNPN and CDR2 is SVGIG (reference sequence). V lost 5 bases, J lost 0 bases, and 7 bases lay in between. The chain is built from TRBV30 and TRBJ1-1; D may be TRBD1 (5 bases). The TCR originated in a man between 18 and 35 years old with HIV. The sample consisted of unsorted PBMCs, taken 0.2 years before starting antiretroviral therapy. CDR3 amino acids: CAWGHLNTEAFF. CDR3 DNA: TGTGCCTGGGGACACCTGAACACTGAAGCTTTCTTT.